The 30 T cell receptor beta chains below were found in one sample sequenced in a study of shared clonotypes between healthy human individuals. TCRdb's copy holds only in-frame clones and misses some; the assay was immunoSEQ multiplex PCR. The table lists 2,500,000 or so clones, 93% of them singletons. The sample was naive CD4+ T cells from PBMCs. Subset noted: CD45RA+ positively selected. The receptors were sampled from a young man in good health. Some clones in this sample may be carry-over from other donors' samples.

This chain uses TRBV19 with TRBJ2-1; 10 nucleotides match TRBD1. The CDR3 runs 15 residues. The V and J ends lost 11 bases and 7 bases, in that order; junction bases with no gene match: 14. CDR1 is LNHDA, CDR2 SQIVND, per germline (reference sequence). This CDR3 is CAVRMDRGRSNEQFF. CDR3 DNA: TGTGCCGTCCGGATGGACAGGGGGAGGAGTAATGAGCAGTTCTTC.

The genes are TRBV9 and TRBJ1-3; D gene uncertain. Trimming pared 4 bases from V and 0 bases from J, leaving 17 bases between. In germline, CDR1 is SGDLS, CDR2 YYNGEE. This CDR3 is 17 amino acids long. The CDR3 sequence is CASSTAATHNSGNTIYF. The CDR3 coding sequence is TGTGCCAGCAGCACCGCCGCGACGCACAACTCTGGAAACACCATATATTTT.

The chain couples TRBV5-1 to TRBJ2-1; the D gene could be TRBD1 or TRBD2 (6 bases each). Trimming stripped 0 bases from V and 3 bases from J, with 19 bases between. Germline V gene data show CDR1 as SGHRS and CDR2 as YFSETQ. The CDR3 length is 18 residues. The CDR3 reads CASSLGQAYSGRYNEQFF. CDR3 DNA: TGCGCCAGCAGCTTGGGACAGGCTTATAGCGGTCGCTACAATGAGCAGTTCTTC.

CDR3 in amino acids: CASSSNDRVHYGYTF. As DNA, the CDR3 is TGTGCCAGCAGCTCTAATGACAGGGTGCACTATGGCTACACCTTC. This rearrangement joins TRBV28 to TRBJ1-2, with 7 nucleotides matching TRBD1. The J segment lost 3 bases and the V segment lost 6 bases, leaving 10 bases of the junction unmatched. The CDR3 runs to 15 residues. CDR1 is MDHEN and CDR2 is SYDVKM in the germline V gene.

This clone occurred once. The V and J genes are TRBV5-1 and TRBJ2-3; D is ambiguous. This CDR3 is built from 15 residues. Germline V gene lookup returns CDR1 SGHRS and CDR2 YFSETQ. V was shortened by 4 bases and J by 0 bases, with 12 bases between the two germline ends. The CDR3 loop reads CASSPTPGSTDTQYF. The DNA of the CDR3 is TGCGCCAGCAGCCCGACCCCTGGTAGCACAGATACGCAGTATTTT.

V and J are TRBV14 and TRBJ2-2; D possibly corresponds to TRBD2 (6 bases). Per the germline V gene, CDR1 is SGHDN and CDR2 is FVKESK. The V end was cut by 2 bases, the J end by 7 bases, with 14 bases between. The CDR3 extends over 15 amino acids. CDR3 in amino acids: CASSQFASAVGELFF. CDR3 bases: TGTGCCAGCAGCCAATTTGCTAGCGCGGTCGGGGAGCTGTTTTTT.

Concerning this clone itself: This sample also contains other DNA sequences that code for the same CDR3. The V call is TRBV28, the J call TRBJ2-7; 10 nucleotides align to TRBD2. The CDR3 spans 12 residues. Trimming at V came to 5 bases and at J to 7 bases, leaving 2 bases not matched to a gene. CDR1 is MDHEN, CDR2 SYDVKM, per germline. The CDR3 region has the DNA TGTGCCAGCAGTCGACTAGCGGGTGAGCAGTACTTC. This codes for CASSRLAGEQYF.

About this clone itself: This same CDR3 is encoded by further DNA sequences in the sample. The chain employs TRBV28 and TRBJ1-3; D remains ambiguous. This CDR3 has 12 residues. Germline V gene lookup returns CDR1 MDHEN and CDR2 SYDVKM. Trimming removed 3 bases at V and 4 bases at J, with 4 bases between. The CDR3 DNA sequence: TGTGCCAGCAGTTTGTCCGGAAACACCATATATTTT. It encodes CASSLSGNTIYF.

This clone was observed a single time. DNA for the CDR3: TGTGCCAGCTCACCCCGGGACAGGAGCTACAATGAGCAGTTCTTC. This translates into CASSPRDRSYNEQFF. V usage is TRBV18 and J usage is TRBJ2-1; 8 bases line up with TRBD1. Germline CDR1 and CDR2: KGHSH and LQKENI. The CDR3 is 15 amino acids. The J segment lost 3 bases and the V segment lost 3 bases, leaving 4 bases of the junction unmatched.

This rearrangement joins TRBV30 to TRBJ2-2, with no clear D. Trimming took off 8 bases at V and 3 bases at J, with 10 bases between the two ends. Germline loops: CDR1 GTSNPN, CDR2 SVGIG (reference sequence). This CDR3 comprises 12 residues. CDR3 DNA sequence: TGTGCCCTAGGACCTGACACCGGGGAGCTGTTTTTT. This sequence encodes CALGPDTGELFF.

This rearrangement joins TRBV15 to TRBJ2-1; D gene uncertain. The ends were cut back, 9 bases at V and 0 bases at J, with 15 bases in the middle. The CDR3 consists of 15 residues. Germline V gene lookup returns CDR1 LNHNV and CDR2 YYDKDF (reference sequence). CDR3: CATTKDSSSYNEQFF. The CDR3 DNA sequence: TGTGCCACTACTAAAGACTCGAGCTCCTACAATGAGCAGTTCTTC. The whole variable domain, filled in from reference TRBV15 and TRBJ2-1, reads DAMVIQNPRYQVTQFGKPVTLSCSQTLNHNVMYWYQQKSSQAPKLLFHYYDKDFNNEADTPDNFQSRRPNTSFCFLDIRSPGLGDTAMYLCATTKDSSSYNEQFFGPGTRLTVL.

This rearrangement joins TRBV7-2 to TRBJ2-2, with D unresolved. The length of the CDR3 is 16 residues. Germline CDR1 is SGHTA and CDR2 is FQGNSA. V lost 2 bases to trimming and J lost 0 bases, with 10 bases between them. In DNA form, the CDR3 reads TGTGCCAGCAGCTTAAATGCCCTTACGAACACCGGGGAGCTGTTTTTT. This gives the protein CASSLNALTNTGELFF.

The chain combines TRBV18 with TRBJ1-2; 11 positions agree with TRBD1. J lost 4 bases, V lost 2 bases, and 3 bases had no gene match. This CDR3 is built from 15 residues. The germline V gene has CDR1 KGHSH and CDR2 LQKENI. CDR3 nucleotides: TGTGCCAGCTCACCAACTGGGACAGGGGGCTATGGCTACACCTTC. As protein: CASSPTGTGGYGYTF.

Here the CDR3 reads CASSWGLAGVWPYEQYF. Written as DNA, the CDR3 is TGTGCCAGTAGCTGGGGGCTAGCGGGAGTTTGGCCCTACGAGCAGTACTTC. The genes are TRBV19 and TRBJ2-7, with 10 positions matching TRBD2. Germline loops: CDR1 LNHDA, CDR2 SQIVND (reference sequence). With V trimmed by 6 bases and J by 2 bases, 13 bases remained unmatched. The CDR3 sequence is 17 residues long.

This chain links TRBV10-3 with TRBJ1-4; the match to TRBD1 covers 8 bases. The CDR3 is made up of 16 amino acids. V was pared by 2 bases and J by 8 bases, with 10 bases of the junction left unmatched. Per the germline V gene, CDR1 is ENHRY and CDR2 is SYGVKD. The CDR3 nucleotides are TGTGCCATCAGTGAGAGGTCAGGGGGCGATGTCGAAAAACTGTTTTTT. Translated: CAISERSGGDVEKLFF.

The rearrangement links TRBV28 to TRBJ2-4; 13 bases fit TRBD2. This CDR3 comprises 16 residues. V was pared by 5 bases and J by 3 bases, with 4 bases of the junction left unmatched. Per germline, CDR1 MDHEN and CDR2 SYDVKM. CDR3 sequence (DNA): TGTGCCAGCAGTCGACTAGCGGGAGGATTCAAAAACATTCAGTACTTC. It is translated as CASSRLAGGFKNIQYF.

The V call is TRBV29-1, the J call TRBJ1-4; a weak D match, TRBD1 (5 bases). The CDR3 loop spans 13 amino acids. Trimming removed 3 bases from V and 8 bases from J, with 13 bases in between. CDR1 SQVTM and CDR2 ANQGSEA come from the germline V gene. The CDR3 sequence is CSVEVGRGEKLFF. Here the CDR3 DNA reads TGCAGCGTTGAGGTGGGACGGGGGGAAAAACTGTTTTTT. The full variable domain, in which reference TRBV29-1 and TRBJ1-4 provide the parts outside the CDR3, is SAVISQKPSRDICQRGTSLTIQCQVDSQVTMMFWYRQQPGQSLTLIATANQGSEATYESGFVIDKFPISRPNLTFSTLTVSNMSPEDSSIYLCSVEVGRGEKLFFGSGTQLSVL.

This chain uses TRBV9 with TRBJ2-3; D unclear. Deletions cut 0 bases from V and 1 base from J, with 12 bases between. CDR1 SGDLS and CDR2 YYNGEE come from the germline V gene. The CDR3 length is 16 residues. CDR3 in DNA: TGTGCCAGCAGCGTAGTGCCCAACCTCGGCACAGATACGCAGTATTTT. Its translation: CASSVVPNLGTDTQYF.

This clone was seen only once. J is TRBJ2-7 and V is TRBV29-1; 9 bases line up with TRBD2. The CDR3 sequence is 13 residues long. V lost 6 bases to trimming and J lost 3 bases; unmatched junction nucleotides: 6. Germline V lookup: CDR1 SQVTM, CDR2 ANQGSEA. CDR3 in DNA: TGCAGCGTGGGCGGGAGGGCCGGCTACGAGCAGTACTTC. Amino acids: CSVGGRAGYEQYF.

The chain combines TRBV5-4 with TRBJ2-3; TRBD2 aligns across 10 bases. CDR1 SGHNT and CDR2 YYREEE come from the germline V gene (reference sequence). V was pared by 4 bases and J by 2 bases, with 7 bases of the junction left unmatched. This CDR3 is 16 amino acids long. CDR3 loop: CASSAGLAAPTDTQYF. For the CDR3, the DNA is TGTGCCAGCAGCGCCGGACTAGCGGCCCCCACAGATACGCAGTATTTT.

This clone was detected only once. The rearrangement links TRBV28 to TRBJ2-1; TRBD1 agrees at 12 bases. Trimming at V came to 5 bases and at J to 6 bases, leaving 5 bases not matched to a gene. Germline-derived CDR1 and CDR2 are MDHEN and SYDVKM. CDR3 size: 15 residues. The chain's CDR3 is CASSPPGQGANEQFF. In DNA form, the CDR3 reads TGTGCCAGCAGTCCTCCGGGACAGGGGGCCAATGAGCAGTTCTTC.

CDR3 sequence reads: CASSFVAPFGELFF. The CDR3 nucleotides are TGTGCCAGCAGCTTTGTCGCGCCGTTCGGGGAGCTGTTTTTT. V usage is TRBV7-2 and J usage is TRBJ2-2; D is uncertain. The V end was cut by 3 bases, the J end by 7 bases, with 12 bases between. CDR1 and CDR2 from the germline V gene are SGHTA and FQGNSA. The length of the CDR3 is 14 residues.

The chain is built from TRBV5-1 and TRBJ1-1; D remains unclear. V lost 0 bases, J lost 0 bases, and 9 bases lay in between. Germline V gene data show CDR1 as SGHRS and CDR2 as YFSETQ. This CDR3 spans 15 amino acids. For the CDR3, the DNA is TGCGCCAGCAGCTTGGCCGGAACAATGAACACTGAAGCTTTCTTT. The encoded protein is CASSLAGTMNTEAFF.

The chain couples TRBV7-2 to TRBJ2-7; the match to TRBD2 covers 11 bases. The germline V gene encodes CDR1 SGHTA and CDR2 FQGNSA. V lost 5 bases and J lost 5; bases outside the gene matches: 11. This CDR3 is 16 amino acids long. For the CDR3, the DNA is TGTGCCAGCAGCGGGGGACTAGCGGTCCGGGTACACGAGCAGTACTTC. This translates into CASSGGLAVRVHEQYF. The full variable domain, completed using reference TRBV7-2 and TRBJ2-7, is GAGVSQSPSNKVTEKGKDVELRCDPISGHTALYWYRQSLGQGLEFLIYFQGNSAPDKSGLPSDRFSAERTGGSVSTLTIQRTQQEDSAVYLCASSGGLAVRVHEQYFGPGTRLTVT.

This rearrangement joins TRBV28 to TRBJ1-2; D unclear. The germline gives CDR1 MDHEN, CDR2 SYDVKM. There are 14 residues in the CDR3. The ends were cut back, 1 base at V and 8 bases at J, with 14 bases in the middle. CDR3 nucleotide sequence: TGTGCCAGCAGTTTATTCTCCAGAACCTCCGGCTACACCTTC. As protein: CASSLFSRTSGYTF.

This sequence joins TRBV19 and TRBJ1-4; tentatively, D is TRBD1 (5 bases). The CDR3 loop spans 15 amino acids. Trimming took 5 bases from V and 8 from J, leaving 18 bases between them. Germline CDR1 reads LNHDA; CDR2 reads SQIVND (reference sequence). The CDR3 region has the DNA TGTGCCAGTAGTTCTTCCGGGACCTTGGGGGAAAAACTGTTTTTT. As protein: CASSSSGTLGEKLFF.

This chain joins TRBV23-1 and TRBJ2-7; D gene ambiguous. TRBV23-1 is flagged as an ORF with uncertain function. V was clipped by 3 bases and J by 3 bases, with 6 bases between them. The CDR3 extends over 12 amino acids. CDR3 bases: TGCGCCAGCAGTCACGGCAGCTACGAGCAGTACTTC. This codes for CASSHGSYEQYF.

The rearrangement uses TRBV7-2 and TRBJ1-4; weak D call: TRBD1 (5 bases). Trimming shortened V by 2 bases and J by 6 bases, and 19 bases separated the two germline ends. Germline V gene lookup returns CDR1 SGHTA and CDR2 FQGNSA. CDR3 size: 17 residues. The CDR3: CASSLLSEGDIDEKLFF. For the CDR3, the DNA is TGTGCCAGCAGCTTACTCAGCGAAGGGGATATTGATGAAAAACTGTTTTTT.

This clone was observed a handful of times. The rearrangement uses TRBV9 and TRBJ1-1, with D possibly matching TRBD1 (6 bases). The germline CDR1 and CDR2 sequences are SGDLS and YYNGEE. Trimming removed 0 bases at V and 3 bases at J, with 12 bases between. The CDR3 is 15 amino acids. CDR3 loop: CASSVASRGYTEAFF. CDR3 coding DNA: TGTGCCAGCAGCGTAGCATCCAGGGGTTACACTGAAGCTTTCTTT.

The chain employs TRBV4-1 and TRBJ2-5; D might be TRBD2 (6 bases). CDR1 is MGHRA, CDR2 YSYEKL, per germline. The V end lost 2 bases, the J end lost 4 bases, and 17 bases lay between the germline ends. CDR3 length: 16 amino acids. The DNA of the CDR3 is TGCGCCAGCAGCCAAAAGGACGGGCTGGGGGGAGAGACCCAGTACTTC. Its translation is CASSQKDGLGGETQYF.